Below are 17 T cell receptor beta chains sequenced from a single sample in a study of human T cells and chemical hapten exposure. TCRdb recomputed calls from the RACE reads with MiXCR, one row per CDR3 protein. The table shows over 100,000 distinct CDR3 sequences, with approximately 10% occurring only once. The time point here: patch test 3, about 24 weeks after DPC sensitization. The treatment here: therapeutic diphenylcyclopropenone sensitization with weekly scalp DPC. The input for sequencing was whole blood, taken in connection with sensitization to the hapten diphenylcyclopropenone (DPC). The receptors stem from a woman aged 50 to 60 with alopecia areata. Some clones in this sample may be carry-over from other donors' samples.

This clonotype showed up many times. The chain combines TRBV5-6 with TRBJ1-1; 7 bases map to TRBD1. Germline lookup yields CDR1 SGHDT and CDR2 YYEEEE. The CDR3 runs 14 residues. Trimming took 4 bases from V and 1 from J; bases not matched to a gene: 4. CDR3 nucleotide sequence: TGTGCCAGCAGCCTCGGGACAGCGAACACTGAAGCTTTCTTT. This sequence encodes CASSLGTANTEAFF. The full variable domain, rest sourced from reference TRBV5-6 and TRBJ1-1, is DAGVTQSPTHLIKTRGQQVTLRCSPKSGHDTVSWYQQALGQGPQFIFQYYEEEERQRGNFPDRFSGHQFPNYSSELNVNALLLGDSALYLCASSLGTANTEAFFGQGTRLTVV.

The V gene is TRBV7-9, the J gene TRBJ2-7; D is tentatively TRBD1 or TRBD2 (5 bases each). Germline V lookup: CDR1 SEHNR, CDR2 FQNEAQ (reference sequence). V lost 5 bases and J lost 2, with 13 bases in between. This CDR3 has 14 residues. The CDR3 DNA sequence: TGTGCCAGCAGCAAAGGGGACGGAACCTACGAGCAGTACTTC. Its translation: CASSKGDGTYEQYF.

There are a few counts of this clonotype. A much larger clonotype is one base distant, so this may be a read error. The chain has TRBV20-1 and TRBJ1-2, with a possible D match to TRBD1 (5 bases). This CDR3 has 13 residues. The germline V and J ends were trimmed by 5 bases and 6 bases, with 16 bases remaining between them. The V gene's germline CDR1 is DFQATT and CDR2 SNEGSKA (reference sequence). This chain's CDR3 is CSAGSIDSDGYTF. As DNA, the CDR3 is TGCAGTGCTGGAAGCATTGACAGTGATGGCTACACCTTC.

The V call is TRBV7-3, the J call TRBJ2-4; 12 positions agree with TRBD2. The CDR3 is 16 residues long. In germline, CDR1 is SGHTA, CDR2 FQGTGA. V gave up 5 bases and J gave up 5 bases; unmatched junction bases: 7. CDR3 bases: TGTGCCAGCAGCCCTAGCGGGGGGGCCGAGCAAAACATTCAGTACTTC. Protein: CASSPSGGAEQNIQYF.

Worth noting for this clonotype: At one end the junction does not follow the germline gene, possibly because of a read error. The J gene is TRBJ2-4, the V gene TRBV25-1, with 15 bases identical to TRBD2. Germline CDR1 and CDR2: MGHDK and SYGVNS. The CDR3 consists of 20 residues. CDR3: CAGSECRTSGRALAKNIQYF. Here the CDR3 DNA reads TGTGCCGGCAGTGAATGCAGGACTAGCGGGAGGGCCCTAGCCAAAAACATTCAGTACTTC.

The CDR3 spells CAWTGDRSNYGYTF. In DNA form, the CDR3 reads TGTGCCTGGACCGGGGACAGGTCGAACTATGGCTACACCTTC. The chain employs TRBV30 and TRBJ1-2; 8 bases are shared with TRBD1. The V and J ends lost 4 bases and 2 bases, in that order; junction bases with no gene match: 6. The length of the CDR3 is 14 residues. Germline V lookup: CDR1 GTSNPN, CDR2 SVGIG (reference sequence). The full variable domain, in which reference TRBV30 and TRBJ1-2 provide the parts outside the CDR3, is SQTIHQWPATLVQPVGSPLSLECTVEGTSNPNLYWYRQAAGRGLQLLFYSVGIGQISSEVPQNLSASRPQDRQFILSSKKLLLSDSGFYLCAWTGDRSNYGYTFGSGTRLTVV.

The rearrangement links TRBV12-5 to TRBJ2-1; D may correspond to TRBD1 or TRBD2 (5 bases each). This CDR3 is built from 16 residues. The V gene's germline CDR1 is LGHNT and CDR2 FRNRAP. V was clipped by 5 bases and J by 0 bases, with 14 bases between them. The CDR3 sequence is CASGPPGPNSYNEQFF. CDR3 DNA: TGTGCTAGTGGTCCCCCGGGACCCAACTCCTACAATGAGCAGTTCTTC.

The chain couples TRBV18 to TRBJ1-3; D unresolved. This CDR3 has 15 amino acids. Trimming cost V 0 bases and J 4 bases, with 10 bases left between them. Germline V gives CDR1 KGHSH, CDR2 LQKENI. The CDR3, as DNA: TGTGCCAGCTCACCACCGGGAATGTTCGGAAACACCATATATTTT. It specifies CASSPPGMFGNTIYF.

A few counts support this clonotype. J is TRBJ1-4 and V is TRBV7-2; 8 positions agree with TRBD1. Trimming at V came to 5 bases and at J to 8 bases, leaving 7 bases not matched to a gene. CDR3 length: 14 amino acids. Germline CDR1 and CDR2: SGHTA and FQGNSA. The CDR3 DNA follows: TGTGCCAGCAGCCAAACAGGGGGACGGGAAAAACTGTTTTTT. Protein: CASSQTGGREKLFF.

This clonotype showed up many times. The chain joins TRBV29-1 to TRBJ2-7; D is uncertain. CDR1 SQVTM and CDR2 ANQGSEA come from the germline V gene. The CDR3 totals 12 residues. Trimming shortened V by 2 bases and J by 3 bases, and 8 bases separated the two germline ends. CDR3 in amino acids: CSVELGNYEQYF. The CDR3 nucleotides are TGCAGCGTTGAATTGGGGAACTACGAGCAGTACTTC.

This clonotype was seen repeatedly, ten times or more. The rearrangement links TRBV29-1 to TRBJ2-2, with D perhaps TRBD1 (6 bases). Germline lookup yields CDR1 SQVTM and CDR2 ANQGSEA. This CDR3 contains 14 residues. V was pared by 7 bases and J by 0 bases, with 12 bases between. In nucleotides, the CDR3 is TGCAGCGCTAAACAGGGCGCGAACACCGGGGAGCTGTTTTTT. Translated: CSAKQGANTGELFF.

At least ten counts were recorded for this clonotype. CDR3 sequence (DNA): TGCAGCGTTGAACGGGCAGAGACCCAGTACTTC. Protein: CSVERAETQYF. The rearrangement uses TRBV29-1 and TRBJ2-5, with D unclear. Germline V gene sequence: CDR1 SQVTM, CDR2 ANQGSEA. The CDR3 contains 11 residues. The ends were cut back, 2 bases at V and 4 bases at J, with 5 bases in the middle.

The chain couples TRBV5-4 to TRBJ2-5; D is perhaps TRBD2 (6 bases). The CDR3 contains 15 residues. The germline V and J ends were trimmed by 4 bases and 2 bases, with 15 bases remaining between them. Germline V gene data show CDR1 as SGHNT and CDR2 as YYREEE (reference sequence). The CDR3 region has the DNA TGTGCCAGCAGCCCGACTAGAGTGCCTCAAGAGACCCAGTACTTC. It encodes CASSPTRVPQETQYF.

This clonotype showed up just a few times. The V call is TRBV12-3 or TRBV12-4, the J call TRBJ2-1, with 10 bases that match TRBD1. With 6 bases clipped from V and 1 base from J, the junction kept 3 bases outside the gene matches. The CDR3 sequence is 15 residues long. CDR3 amino acids: CASRPDRGSYNEQFF. The CDR3 DNA sequence: TGTGCCAGCAGACCGGACAGGGGGTCCTACAATGAGCAGTTCTTC.

The CDR3 here is CASSLGAQNQPQHF. Here the CDR3 DNA reads TGTGCCAGCAGTTTAGGGGCCCAGAATCAGCCCCAGCATTTT. The chain combines TRBV27 with TRBJ1-5; a weak D match, TRBD1 (5 bases). V lost 2 bases and J lost 4, with 9 bases in between. Germline V lookup: CDR1 MNHEY, CDR2 SMNVEV (reference sequence). This CDR3 is built from 14 residues.

This clonotype has just a few counts. This chain uses TRBV7-2 with TRBJ2-5; TRBD2 might be the D (7 bases). With 1 base removed from V and 4 bases from J, the gap between germline ends came to 13 bases. Germline CDR1 SGHTA, CDR2 FQGNSA. The CDR3 contains 15 residues. DNA of the CDR3: TGTGCCAGCAGCTTAGGGGGAGGGGGAGGAGAGACCCAGTACTTC. The encoded protein is CASSLGGGGGETQYF.

There are a few counts of this clonotype. The chain has TRBV10-3 and TRBJ2-1; 7 bases line up with TRBD2. The germline V gene encodes CDR1 ENHRY and CDR2 SYGVKD. V was pared by 7 bases and J by 0 bases, with 9 bases of the junction left unmatched. CDR3 length equals 16 residues. This CDR3 is CAITTGLPSSYNEQFF. The CDR3 DNA is TGTGCCATCACTACGGGACTACCGAGCTCCTACAATGAGCAGTTCTTC.